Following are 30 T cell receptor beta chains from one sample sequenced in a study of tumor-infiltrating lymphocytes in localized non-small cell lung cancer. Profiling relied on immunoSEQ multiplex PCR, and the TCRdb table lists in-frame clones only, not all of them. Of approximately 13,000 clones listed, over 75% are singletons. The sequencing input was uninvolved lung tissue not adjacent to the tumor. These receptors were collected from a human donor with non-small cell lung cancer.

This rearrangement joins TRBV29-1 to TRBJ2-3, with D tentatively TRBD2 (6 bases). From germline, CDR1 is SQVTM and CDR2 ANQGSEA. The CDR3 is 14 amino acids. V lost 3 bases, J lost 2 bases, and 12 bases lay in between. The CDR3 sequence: CSVDRGSYTDTQYF. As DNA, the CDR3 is TGCAGCGTTGATCGGGGGTCCTACACAGATACGCAGTATTTT.

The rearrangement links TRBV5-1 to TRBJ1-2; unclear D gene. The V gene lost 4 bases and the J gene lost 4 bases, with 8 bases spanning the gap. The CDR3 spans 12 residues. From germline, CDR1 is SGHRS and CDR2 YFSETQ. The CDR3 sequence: CASSADFYGYTF. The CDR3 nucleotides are TGCGCCAGCAGCGCGGACTTCTATGGCTACACCTTC.

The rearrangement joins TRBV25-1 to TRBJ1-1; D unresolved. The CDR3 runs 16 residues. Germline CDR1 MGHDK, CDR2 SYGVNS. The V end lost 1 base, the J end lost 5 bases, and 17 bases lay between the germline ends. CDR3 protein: CASSELGRTVGTEAFF. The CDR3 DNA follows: TGTGCCAGCAGTGAATTAGGACGAACAGTTGGAACTGAAGCTTTCTTT.

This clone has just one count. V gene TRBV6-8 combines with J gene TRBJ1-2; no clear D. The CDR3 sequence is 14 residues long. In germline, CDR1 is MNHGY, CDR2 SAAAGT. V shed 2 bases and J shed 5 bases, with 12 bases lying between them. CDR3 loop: CASSYGGRRYGYTF. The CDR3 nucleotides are TGTGCCAGCAGTTACGGTGGCCGGCGTTATGGCTACACCTTC.

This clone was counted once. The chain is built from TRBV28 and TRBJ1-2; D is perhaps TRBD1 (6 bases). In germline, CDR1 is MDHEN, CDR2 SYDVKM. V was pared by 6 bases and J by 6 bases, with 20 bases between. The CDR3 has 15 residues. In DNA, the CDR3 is TGTGCCAGCAGCCTAGGGGGGGCTGGGGAAAATGGCTACACCTTC. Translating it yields CASSLGGAGENGYTF.

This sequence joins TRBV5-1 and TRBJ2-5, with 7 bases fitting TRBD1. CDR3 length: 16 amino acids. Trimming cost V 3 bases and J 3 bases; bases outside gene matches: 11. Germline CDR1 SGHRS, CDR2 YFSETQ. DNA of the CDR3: TGCGCCAGCAGCTCCTTACGGACAGGAGATAAAGAGACCCAGTACTTC. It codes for CASSSLRTGDKETQYF.

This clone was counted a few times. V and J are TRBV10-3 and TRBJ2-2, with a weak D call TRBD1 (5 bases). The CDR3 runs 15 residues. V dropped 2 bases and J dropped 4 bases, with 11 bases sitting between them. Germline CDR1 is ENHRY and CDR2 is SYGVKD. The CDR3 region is CAISETGPTTGELFF. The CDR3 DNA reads TGTGCCATCAGTGAGACAGGACCTACCACCGGGGAGCTGTTTTTT.

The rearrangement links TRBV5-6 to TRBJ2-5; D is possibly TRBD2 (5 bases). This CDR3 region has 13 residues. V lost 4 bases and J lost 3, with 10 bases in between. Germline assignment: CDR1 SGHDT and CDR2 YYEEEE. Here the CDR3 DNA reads TGTGCCAGCAGCCCGGACTGGGAAGAGACCCAGTACTTC. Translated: CASSPDWEETQYF.

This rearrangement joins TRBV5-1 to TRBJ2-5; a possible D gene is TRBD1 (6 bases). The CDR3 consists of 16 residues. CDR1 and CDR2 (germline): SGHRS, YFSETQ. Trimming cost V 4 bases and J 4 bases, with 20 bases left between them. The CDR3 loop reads CASSPTPTQQGETQYF. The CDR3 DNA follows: TGCGCCAGCAGCCCAACCCCGACCCAACAGGGAGAGACCCAGTACTTC.

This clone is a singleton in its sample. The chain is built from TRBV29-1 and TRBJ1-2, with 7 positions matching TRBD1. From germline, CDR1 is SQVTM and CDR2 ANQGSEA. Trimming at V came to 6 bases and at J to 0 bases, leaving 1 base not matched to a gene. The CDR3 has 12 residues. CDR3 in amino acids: CSVGTANYGYTF. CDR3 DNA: TGCAGCGTGGGGACAGCTAACTATGGCTACACCTTC. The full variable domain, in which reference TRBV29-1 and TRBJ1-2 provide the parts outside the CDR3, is SAVISQKPSRDICQRGTSLTIQCQVDSQVTMMFWYRQQPGQSLTLIATANQGSEATYESGFVIDKFPISRPNLTFSTLTVSNMSPEDSSIYLCSVGTANYGYTFGSGTRLTVV.

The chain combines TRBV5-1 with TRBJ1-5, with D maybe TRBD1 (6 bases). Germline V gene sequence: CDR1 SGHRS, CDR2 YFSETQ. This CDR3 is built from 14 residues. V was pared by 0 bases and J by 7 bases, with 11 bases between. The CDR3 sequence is CASSLDGGAQPQHF. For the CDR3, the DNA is TGCGCCAGCAGCTTGGATGGGGGGGCCCAGCCCCAGCATTTT.

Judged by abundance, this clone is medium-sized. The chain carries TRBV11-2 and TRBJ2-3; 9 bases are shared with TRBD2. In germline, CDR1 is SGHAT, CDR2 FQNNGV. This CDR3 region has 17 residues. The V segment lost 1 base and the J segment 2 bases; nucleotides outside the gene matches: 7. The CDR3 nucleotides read TGTGCCAGCAGCTTAGTGAGGCTAGCGGGGACCACAGATACGCAGTATTTT. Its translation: CASSLVRLAGTTDTQYF.

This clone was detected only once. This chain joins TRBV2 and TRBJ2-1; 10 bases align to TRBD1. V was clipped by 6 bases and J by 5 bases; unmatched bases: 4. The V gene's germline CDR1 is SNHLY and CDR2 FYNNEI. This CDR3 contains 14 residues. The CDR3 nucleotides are TGTGCCAGCAGGGGACAGGGGTGGAACAATGAGCAGTTCTTC. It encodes CASRGQGWNNEQFF.

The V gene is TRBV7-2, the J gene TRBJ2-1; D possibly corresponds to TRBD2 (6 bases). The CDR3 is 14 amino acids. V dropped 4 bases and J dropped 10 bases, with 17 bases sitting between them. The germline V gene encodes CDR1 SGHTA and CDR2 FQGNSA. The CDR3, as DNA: TGTGCCAGCAGCTCCGGGACTCCCGGGTGGGAGCAGTTCTTC. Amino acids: CASSSGTPGWEQFF.

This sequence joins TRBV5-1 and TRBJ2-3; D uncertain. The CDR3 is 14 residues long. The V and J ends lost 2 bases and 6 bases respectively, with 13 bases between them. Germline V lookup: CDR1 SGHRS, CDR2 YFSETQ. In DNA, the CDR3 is TGCGCCAGCAGCTTAAGCCAGGATTATGATACGCAGTATTTT. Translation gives CASSLSQDYDTQYF.

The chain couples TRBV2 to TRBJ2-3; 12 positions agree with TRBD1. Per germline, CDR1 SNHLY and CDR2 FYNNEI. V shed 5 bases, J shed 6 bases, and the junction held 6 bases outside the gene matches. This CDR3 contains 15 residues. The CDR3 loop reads CASSFGTGGSDTQYF. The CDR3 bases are TGTGCCAGCAGTTTCGGGACAGGGGGCTCGGATACGCAGTATTTT.

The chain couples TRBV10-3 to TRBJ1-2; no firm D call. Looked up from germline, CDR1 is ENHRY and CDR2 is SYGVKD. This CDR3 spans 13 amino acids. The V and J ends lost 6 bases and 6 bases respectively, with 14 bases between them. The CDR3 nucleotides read TGTGCCATCAGCCCGAGGAAGTTAGATGGCTACACCTTC. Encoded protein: CAISPRKLDGYTF.

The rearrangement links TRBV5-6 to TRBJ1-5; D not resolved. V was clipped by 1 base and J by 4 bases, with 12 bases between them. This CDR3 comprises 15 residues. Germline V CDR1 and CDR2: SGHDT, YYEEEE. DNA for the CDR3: TGTGCCAGCAGCTTGAGGGCAGGAGGAAATCAGCCCCAGCATTTT. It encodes CASSLRAGGNQPQHF.

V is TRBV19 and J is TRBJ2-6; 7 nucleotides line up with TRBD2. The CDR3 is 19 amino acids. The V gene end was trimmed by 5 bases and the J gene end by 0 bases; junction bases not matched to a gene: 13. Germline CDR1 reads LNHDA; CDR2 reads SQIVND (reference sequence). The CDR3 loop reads CASSPGGSRSISGANVLTF. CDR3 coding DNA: TGTGCCAGTAGTCCCGGGGGGAGCAGGAGCATCTCTGGGGCCAACGTCCTGACTTTC.

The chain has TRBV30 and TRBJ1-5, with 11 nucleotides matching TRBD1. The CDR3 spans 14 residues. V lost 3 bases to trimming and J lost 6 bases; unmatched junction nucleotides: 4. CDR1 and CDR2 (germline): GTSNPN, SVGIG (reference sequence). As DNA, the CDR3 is TGTGCCTGGAGCTCGGGACAGGGGGTTCAGCCCCAGCATTTT. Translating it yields CAWSSGQGVQPQHF.

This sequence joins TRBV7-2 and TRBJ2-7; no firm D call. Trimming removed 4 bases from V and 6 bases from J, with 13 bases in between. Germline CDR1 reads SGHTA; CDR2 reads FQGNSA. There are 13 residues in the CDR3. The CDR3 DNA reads TGTGCCAGCAGCTCCCCCGGAAGAACCGAGCAGTACTTC. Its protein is CASSSPGRTEQYF. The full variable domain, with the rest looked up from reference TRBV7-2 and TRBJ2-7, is GAGVSQSPSNKVTEKGKDVELRCDPISGHTALYWYRQSLGQGLEFLIYFQGNSAPDKSGLPSDRFSAERTGGSVSTLTIQRTQQEDSAVYLCASSSPGRTEQYFGPGTRLTVT.

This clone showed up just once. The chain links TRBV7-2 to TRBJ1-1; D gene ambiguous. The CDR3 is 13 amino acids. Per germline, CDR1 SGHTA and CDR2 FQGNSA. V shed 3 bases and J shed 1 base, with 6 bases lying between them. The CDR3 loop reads CASSFGPNTEAFF. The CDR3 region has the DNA TGTGCCAGCAGCTTTGGGCCGAACACTGAAGCTTTCTTT.

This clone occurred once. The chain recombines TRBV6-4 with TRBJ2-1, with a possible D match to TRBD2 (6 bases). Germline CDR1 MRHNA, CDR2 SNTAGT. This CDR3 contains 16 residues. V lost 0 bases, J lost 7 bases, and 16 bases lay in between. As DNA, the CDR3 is TGTGCCAGCAGTGACTCGGGGACGGGGGATAGGAATGAGCAGTTCTTC. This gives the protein CASSDSGTGDRNEQFF.

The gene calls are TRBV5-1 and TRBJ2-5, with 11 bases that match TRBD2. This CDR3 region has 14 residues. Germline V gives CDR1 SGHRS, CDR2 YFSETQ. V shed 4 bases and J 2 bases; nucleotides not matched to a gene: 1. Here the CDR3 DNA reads TGCGCCAGCAGCCCTAGCGGGGGGCAAGAGACCCAGTACTTC. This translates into CASSPSGGQETQYF.

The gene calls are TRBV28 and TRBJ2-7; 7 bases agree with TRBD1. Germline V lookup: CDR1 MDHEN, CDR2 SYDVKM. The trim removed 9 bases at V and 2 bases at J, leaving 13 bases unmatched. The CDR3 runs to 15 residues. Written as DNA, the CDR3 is TGTGCCAGTAGGAACAGGGGTATGAACCCCTACGAGCAGTACTTC. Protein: CASRNRGMNPYEQYF.

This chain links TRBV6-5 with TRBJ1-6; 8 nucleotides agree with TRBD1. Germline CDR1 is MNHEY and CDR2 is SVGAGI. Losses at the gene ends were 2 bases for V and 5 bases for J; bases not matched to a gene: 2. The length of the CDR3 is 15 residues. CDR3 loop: CASSYDRGNNSPLHF. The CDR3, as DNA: TGTGCCAGCAGTTACGACAGGGGCAATAATTCACCCCTCCACTTT.

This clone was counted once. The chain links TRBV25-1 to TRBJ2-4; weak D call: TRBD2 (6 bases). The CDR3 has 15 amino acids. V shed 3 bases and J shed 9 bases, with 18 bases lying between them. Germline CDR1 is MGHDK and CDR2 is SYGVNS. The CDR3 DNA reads TGTGCCAGCAGTGAGTCGCGGGGCGATTCGAGCATTCAGTACTTC. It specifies CASSESRGDSSIQYF.

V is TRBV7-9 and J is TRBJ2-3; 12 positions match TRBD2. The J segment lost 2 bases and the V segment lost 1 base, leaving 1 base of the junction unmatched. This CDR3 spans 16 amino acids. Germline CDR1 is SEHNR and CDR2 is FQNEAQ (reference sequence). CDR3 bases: TGTGCCAGCAGCTTAGGGACTAGCGGGAACACAGATACGCAGTATTTT. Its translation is CASSLGTSGNTDTQYF.

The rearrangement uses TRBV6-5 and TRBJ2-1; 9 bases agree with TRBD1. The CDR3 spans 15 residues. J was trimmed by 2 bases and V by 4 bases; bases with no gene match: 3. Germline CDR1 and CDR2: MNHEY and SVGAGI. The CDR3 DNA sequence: TGTGCCAGCAGTTCCGGACAGGGGCCCTACAATGAGCAGTTCTTC. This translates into CASSSGQGPYNEQFF.

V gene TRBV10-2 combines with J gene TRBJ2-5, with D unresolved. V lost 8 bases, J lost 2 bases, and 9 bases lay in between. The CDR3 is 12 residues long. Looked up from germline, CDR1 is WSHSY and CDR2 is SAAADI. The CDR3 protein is CASGPEQETQYF. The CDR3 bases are TGCGCCAGCGGACCCGAGCAAGAGACCCAGTACTTC.